Each of the 12 T cell receptor beta chains below was sequenced from the same sample in a study of blood T cell repertoires in COVID-19. The data were produced by immunoSEQ multiplex PCR, yet TCRdb's version contains in-frame clones alone and is incomplete. The table has about 210,000 clones, roughly 86% seen once. Material for sequencing was peripheral blood. These receptor sequences come from a woman aged 40 to 49 with acute or convalescent COVID-19.

As for this clone: Other DNA sequences within the sample encode an identical CDR3. The chain employs TRBV9 and TRBJ1-2; D may be TRBD1 (5 bases). In germline, CDR1 is SGDLS, CDR2 YYNGEE. The CDR3 spans 15 residues. V lost 0 bases, J lost 1 base, and 10 bases lay in between. DNA of the CDR3: TGTGCCAGCAGCGTAGGTGTGGGGGGTAACTATGGCTACACCTTC. Translation gives CASSVGVGGNYGYTF. Combining the CDR3 with reference TRBV9 and TRBJ1-2 gives the whole variable domain DSGVTQTPKHLITATGQRVTLRCSPRSGDLSVYWYQQSLDQGLQFLIQYYNGEERAKGNILERFSAQQFPDLHSELNLSSLELGDSALYFCASSVGVGGNYGYTFGSGTRLTVV.

V and J are TRBV19 and TRBJ2-7; possible D gene TRBD1, 6 bases. V lost 3 bases and J 2 bases, leaving 11 bases between the germline ends. This CDR3 is built from 14 residues. Germline loops: CDR1 LNHDA, CDR2 SQIVND (reference sequence). CDR3 sequence reads: CASSISGAAYEQYF. DNA of the CDR3: TGTGCCAGTAGTATTTCAGGGGCCGCCTACGAGCAGTACTTC.

The chain has TRBV29-1 and TRBJ1-1; unclear D gene. Germline V gene data show CDR1 as SQVTM and CDR2 as ANQGSEA. Trimming cost V 7 bases and J 1 base, with 7 bases left between them. This CDR3 has 11 residues. Here the CDR3 DNA reads TGCAGCGGGTCGAGGAACACTGAAGCTTTCTTT. Encoded protein: CSGSRNTEAFF.

The chain's CDR3 is CASSSHGQPQHF. In DNA, the CDR3 is TGTGCCAGCAGTTCTCACGGGCAGCCCCAGCATTTT. J is TRBJ1-5 and V is TRBV27, with no clear D. CDR3 length: 12 residues. The V gene lost 4 bases and the J gene lost 7 bases, with 8 bases spanning the gap. Germline lookup yields CDR1 MNHEY and CDR2 SMNVEV (reference sequence).

The gene calls are TRBV21-1 and TRBJ2-2; the table gives TRBD2 as D, unverified against the DNA. TRBV21-1 is annotated as a pseudogene. This CDR3 is 16 amino acids long. DNA of the CDR3: TGTGCCAGCAGCAAATTTCTAGCGGGGAGGGGCGGGGAGCTGTTTTTT. It is translated as CASSKFLAGRGGELFF.

The rearrangement joins TRBV11-3 to TRBJ1-2; TRBD1 aligns across 8 bases. CDR1 SGHNT and CDR2 YENEEA come from the germline V gene. CDR3 length: 12 amino acids. The V segment lost 4 bases and the J segment 5 bases; nucleotides outside the gene matches: 0. The CDR3 nucleotides are TGTGCCAGCAGCTACAGGGGGTATGGCTACACCTTC. Residues: CASSYRGYGYTF.

This clone has only a few counts. The gene calls are TRBV5-1 and TRBJ1-2; 8 bases match TRBD1. V gave up 2 bases and J gave up 1 base; unmatched junction bases: 4. The CDR3 is 15 amino acids. Per the germline V gene, CDR1 is SGHRS and CDR2 is YFSETQ. CDR3 region: CASSLGQGVNYGYTF. DNA for the CDR3: TGCGCCAGCAGCTTAGGACAGGGAGTTAACTATGGCTACACCTTC.

This clone was observed a few times. The V gene is TRBV27, the J gene TRBJ2-7; 9 bases align to TRBD1. The CDR3 extends over 18 amino acids. The J segment lost 3 bases and the V segment lost 6 bases, leaving 18 bases of the junction unmatched. Germline loops: CDR1 MNHEY, CDR2 SMNVEV (reference sequence). This chain's CDR3 is CASSQGGYRGLGIYEQYF. In nucleotides, the CDR3 is TGTGCCAGCAGCCAAGGGGGATACAGGGGGCTCGGGATCTACGAGCAGTACTTC.

This clone was detected only a few times. The rearrangement joins TRBV6-5 to TRBJ2-2; tentatively, D is TRBD2 (7 bases). The V gene's germline CDR1 is MNHEY and CDR2 SVGAGI. The CDR3 covers 15 residues. Trimming pared 5 bases from V and 7 bases from J, leaving 17 bases between. CDR3 sequence: CASSTRGAPHGELFF. The CDR3 coding sequence is TGTGCCAGCAGTACCCGGGGGGCCCCCCACGGGGAGCTGTTTTTT.

The J gene is TRBJ1-4, the V gene TRBV9; D call uncertain. The CDR3 extends over 17 amino acids. Trimming shortened V by 0 bases and J by 4 bases, and 16 bases separated the two germline ends. Per germline, CDR1 SGDLS and CDR2 YYNGEE. The CDR3 region has the DNA TGTGCCAGCAGCGTAGGGGTGGCGGCCACGGGTAATGAAAAACTGTTTTTT. It yields the protein CASSVGVAATGNEKLFF.

This rearrangement joins TRBV6-4 to TRBJ2-1; 10 bases align to TRBD2. The CDR3 totals 17 residues. Germline V gene data show CDR1 as MRHNA and CDR2 as SNTAGT. The J segment lost 7 bases and the V segment lost 0 bases, leaving 9 bases of the junction unmatched. This CDR3 is CASSDSRLAGVKNEQFF. In nucleotides, the CDR3 is TGTGCCAGCAGTGACTCCCGGCTAGCGGGAGTAAAAAATGAGCAGTTCTTC.

The chain employs TRBV29-1 and TRBJ1-1; D perhaps matches TRBD1 (6 bases). There are 12 residues in the CDR3. V dropped 7 bases and J dropped 5 bases, with 14 bases sitting between them. From germline, CDR1 is SQVTM and CDR2 ANQGSEA. CDR3 loop: CSACRGGTEAFF. In DNA form, the CDR3 reads TGCAGCGCCTGCAGGGGTGGTACTGAAGCTTTCTTT. The complete variable domain, with remaining parts taken from reference TRBV29-1 and TRBJ1-1, reads SAVISQKPSRDICQRGTSLTIQCQVDSQVTMMFWYRQQPGQSLTLIATANQGSEATYESGFVIDKFPISRPNLTFSTLTVSNMSPEDSSIYLCSACRGGTEAFFGQGTRLTVV.